Reported below is one T cell receptor (beta chain). Its cognate antigen is unknown. In TCRdb, the reads were re-called with MiXCR into one record per CDR3 protein. This sample has roughly 860,000 distinct CDR3 sequences; approximately 32% occur once, and the top ten carry roughly 12%. The data were obtained in a study of T cell repertoires in cytomegalovirus infection. Whole-study results and caveats: There were carriers of CMV plus the relevant HLA, and cumulative public TCR beta family frequency identified them. The study found HLA-C-restricted CMV-specific TCR beta clonotypes dominating the ex vivo response.

V dropped 6 bases and J dropped 2 bases, with 13 bases sitting between them. The CDR3 is 14 residues long. Germline CDR1 reads SEHNR; CDR2 reads FQNEAQ (reference sequence). The J gene is TRBJ2-5, the V gene TRBV7-9, with D tentatively TRBD1 (6 bases). The receptor was isolated from a human donor in good health (CMV status not recorded). Some clones in this sample may be carry-over from other donors' samples. Sequencing was performed on cultured CD8+ T cells from PBMCs, taken from culture after CMV antigen stimulation. The CDR3 spells CASREDRPQETQYF. The CDR3 region has the DNA TGTGCCAGCAGAGAAGACAGGCCGCAAGAGACCCAGTACTTC.